This note documents a single TCR beta chain sequence. Its antigen is still unknown. There are 14 residues in the CDR3. Per germline, CDR1 SNHLY and CDR2 FYNNEI. V was trimmed by 5 bases and J by 8 bases, leaving 17 bases between them. PCR involved 60 Vbeta and 13 Jbeta primers. Repertoires were generated with immunoSEQ multiplex PCR, while TCRdb's copy carries only in-frame clones and drops some. The data show some 81,000 clones, around 70% seen once. These data are taken from a study of cytomegalovirus exposure and HLA in healthy donors. General study findings and limits: TCR beta sequences reportedly predicted most subjects' HLA-A and HLA-B alleles accurately. In an earlier analysis, most TCR beta V segments were productive about 87% or about 30% of the time. One variant, a missense change in DCLRE1C, was linked in a later analysis to TCR beta V- and J-gene trimming.

Sample: PBMCs. The clonotype originates from a woman in her forties in good health and CMV-seropositive. V is TRBV2 and J is TRBJ2-3, with D unclear. The CDR3 nucleotides are TGTGCCAGCAGTATTCAAGAGGTCGCCGGTACGCAGTATTTT. It yields the protein CASSIQEVAGTQYF.